This entry describes one T cell receptor beta chain. Its antigen remains unknown. TCRdb's table, derived via immunoSEQ multiplex PCR, lists solely in-frame clones and lacks some. Seen here are around 130,000 clones, roughly 90% observed once, and the top ten hold around 1.7%. These data are taken from a study of T cells in localized non-small cell lung cancer. Study-wide points: Since sequencing was restricted to only one region of the tumor, intratumor heterogeneity remains a possibility. Median approximately 58 top-100 tumor clones were shared with paired adjacent lung.

This CDR3 comprises 14 residues. V shed 3 bases and J shed 4 bases, with 13 bases lying between them. The germline CDR1 and CDR2 sequences are SQVTM and ANQGSEA. The TCR sequence derives from a female donor older than 55 with stage I lung adenocarcinoma. The V call is TRBV29-1, the J call TRBJ2-1; TRBD2 is a possible D gene (5 bases). Sequences were derived from peripheral blood, sampled before any cancer treatment. The CDR3 DNA sequence: TGCAGCGTTGATCTCCCACTAGGGTACAATGAGCAGTTCTTC. This gives the protein CSVDLPLGYNEQFF.